This T cell receptor (beta chain) stems from a study of blood T cell repertoires in COVID-19. Study-wide background: Specimens from acute and convalescent COVID-19 originated in the United States, Italy and Spain. T cells, B-cell-depleted T cells, or PBMCs supplied cDNA or gDNA.

TCRdb keeps only in-frame clones here, not all; method: immunoSEQ multiplex PCR. This sample has 250,000 to 400,000 clones, with 88% found just once. This CDR3 is 13 amino acids long. Trimming took off 5 bases at V and 3 bases at J, with 11 bases between the two ends. Per the germline V gene, CDR1 is PRHDT and CDR2 is FYEKMQ (reference sequence). What was sequenced was peripheral blood. This clonotype was sampled from a woman between 25 and 40 years old with COVID-19, enrolled during active disease. The J gene is TRBJ2-7, the V gene TRBV13, with a weak D call TRBD1 (7 bases). The CDR3 sequence is CASSPRDSYEQYF. CDR3 coding DNA: TGTGCCAGCAGCCCGCGGGACAGCTACGAGCAGTACTTC.